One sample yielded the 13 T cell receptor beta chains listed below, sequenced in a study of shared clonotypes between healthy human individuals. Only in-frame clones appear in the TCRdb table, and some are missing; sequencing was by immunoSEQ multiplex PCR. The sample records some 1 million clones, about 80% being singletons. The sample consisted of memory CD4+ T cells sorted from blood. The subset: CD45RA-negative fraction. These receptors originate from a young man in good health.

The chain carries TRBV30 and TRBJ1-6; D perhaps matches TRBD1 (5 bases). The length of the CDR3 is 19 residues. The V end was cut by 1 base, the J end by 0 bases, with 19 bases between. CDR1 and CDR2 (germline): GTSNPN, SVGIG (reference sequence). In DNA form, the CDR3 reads TGTGCCTGGAGTGCCAAGCCGGGACCGAAGAGCTCCTATAATTCACCCCTCCACTTT. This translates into CAWSAKPGPKSSYNSPLHF.

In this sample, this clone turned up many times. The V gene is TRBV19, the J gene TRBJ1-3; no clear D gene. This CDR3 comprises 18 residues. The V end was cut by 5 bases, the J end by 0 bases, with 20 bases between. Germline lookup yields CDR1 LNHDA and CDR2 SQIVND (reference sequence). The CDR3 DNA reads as TGTGCCAGTAGTTCCACGGGAAGTATGGGGATCTCTGGAAACACCATATATTTT. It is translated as CASSSTGSMGISGNTIYF.

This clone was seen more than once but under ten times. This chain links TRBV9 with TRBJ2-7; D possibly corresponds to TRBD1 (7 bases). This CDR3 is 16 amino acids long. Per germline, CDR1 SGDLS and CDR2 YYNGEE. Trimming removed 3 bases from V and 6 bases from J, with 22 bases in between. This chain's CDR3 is CASSAGDSSSRVEQYF. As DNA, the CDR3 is TGTGCCAGCAGCGCGGGGGACAGCTCCTCGAGGGTCGAGCAGTACTTC.

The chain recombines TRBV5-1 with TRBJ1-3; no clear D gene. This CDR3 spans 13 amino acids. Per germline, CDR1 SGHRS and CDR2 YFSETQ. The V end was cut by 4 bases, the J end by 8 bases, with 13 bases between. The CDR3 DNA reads TGCGCCAGCAGCCTTGGAGCCGCGGACACCATATATTTT. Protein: CASSLGAADTIYF.

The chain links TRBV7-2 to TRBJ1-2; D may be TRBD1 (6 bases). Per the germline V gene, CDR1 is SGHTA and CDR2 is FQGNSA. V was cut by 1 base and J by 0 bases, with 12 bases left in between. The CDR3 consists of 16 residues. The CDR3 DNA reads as TGTGCCAGCAGCTTAGAAGGGGGGAGAGCTAACTATGGCTACACCTTC. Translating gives CASSLEGGRANYGYTF.

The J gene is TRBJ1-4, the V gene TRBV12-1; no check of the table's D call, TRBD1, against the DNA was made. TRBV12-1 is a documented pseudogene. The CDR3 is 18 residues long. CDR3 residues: CASSYRTGIDTTNEKLFF. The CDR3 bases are TGTGCCAGCAGCTACCGAACAGGGATTGATACAACTAATGAAAAACTGTTTTTT.

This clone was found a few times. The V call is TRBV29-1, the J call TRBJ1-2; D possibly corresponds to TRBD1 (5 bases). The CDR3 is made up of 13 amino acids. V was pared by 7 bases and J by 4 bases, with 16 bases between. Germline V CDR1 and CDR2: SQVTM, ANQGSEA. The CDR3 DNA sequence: TGCAGCGCTGAGGGTCGGGGCTCCTATGGCTACACCTTC. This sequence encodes CSAEGRGSYGYTF.

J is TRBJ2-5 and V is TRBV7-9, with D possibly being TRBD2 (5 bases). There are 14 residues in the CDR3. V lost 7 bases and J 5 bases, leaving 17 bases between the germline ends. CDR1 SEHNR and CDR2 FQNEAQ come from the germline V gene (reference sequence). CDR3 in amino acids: CASMLSAGGETQYF. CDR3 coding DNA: TGTGCCAGCATGCTGTCTGCTGGCGGGGAGACCCAGTACTTC.

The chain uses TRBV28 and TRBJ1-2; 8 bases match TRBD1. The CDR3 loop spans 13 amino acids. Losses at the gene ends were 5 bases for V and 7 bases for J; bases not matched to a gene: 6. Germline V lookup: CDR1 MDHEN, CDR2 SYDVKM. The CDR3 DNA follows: TGTGCCAGCAGTCCGGGACAGGCGGGTGGCTACACCTTC. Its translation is CASSPGQAGGYTF.

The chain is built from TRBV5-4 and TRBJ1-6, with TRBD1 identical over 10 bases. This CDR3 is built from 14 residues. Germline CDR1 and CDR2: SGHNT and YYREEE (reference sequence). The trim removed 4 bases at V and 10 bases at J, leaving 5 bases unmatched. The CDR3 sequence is CASSRDRGKSPLHF. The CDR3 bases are TGTGCCAGCAGCCGGGACAGGGGAAAATCACCCCTCCACTTT.

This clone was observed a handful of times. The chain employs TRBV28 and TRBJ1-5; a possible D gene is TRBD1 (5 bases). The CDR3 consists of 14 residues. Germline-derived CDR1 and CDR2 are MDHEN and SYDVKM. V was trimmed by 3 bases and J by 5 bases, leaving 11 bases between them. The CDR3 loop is CASSLWGVHQPQHF. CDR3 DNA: TGTGCCAGCAGTTTGTGGGGGGTTCATCAGCCCCAGCATTTT.

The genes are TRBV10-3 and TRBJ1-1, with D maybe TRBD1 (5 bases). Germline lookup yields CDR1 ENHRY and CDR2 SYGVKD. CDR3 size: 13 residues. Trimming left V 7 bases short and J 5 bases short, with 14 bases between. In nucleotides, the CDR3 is TGTGCCATCAACCAGGGAGGTTGGACTGAAGCTTTCTTT. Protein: CAINQGGWTEAFF.

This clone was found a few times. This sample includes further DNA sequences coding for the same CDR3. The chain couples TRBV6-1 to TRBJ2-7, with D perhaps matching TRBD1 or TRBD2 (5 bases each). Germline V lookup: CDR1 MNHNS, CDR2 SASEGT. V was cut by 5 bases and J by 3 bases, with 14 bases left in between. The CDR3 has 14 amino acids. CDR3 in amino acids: CASSSRDGDYEQYF. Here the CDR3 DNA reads TGTGCCAGCAGTTCCCGGGACGGAGACTACGAGCAGTACTTC.